Listed below are T cell receptor beta chains from one sample, sequenced in a study of radiotherapy plus CTLA-4 blockade in lung cancer. Sequencing used immunoSEQ multiplex PCR; TCRdb keeps in-frame clones, though not all of them. The sample yields some 67,000 clones, 60% to 80% seen once. This sample comprised peripheral blood, obtained from a patient treated with radiotherapy plus ipilimumab. The receptors come from a human donor with non-small cell lung cancer whose response to radiotherapy plus ipilimumab could not be evaluated. Some clones in this sample may be carry-over from other donors' samples. The CDR3 runs from the conserved cysteine through the conserved F or W. The D gene is left open where the match is weak. Not all rows give a size; the values are once, few, many and, for expanded clones, a class.

>TRBD1|few|TRBV4-2|TRBJ1-2
TGTGCCAGCAGCCAAGTTGGGGACAGGGTGAGAGGCTACACCTTC
CASSQVGDRVRGYTF
>.|.|TRBV9|TRBJ1-6
TGTGCCAGCAAGATTGGGCCAGAACATAATTCACCCCTCCACTTT
CASKIGPEHNSPLHF
>.|.|TRBV27|TRBJ1-4
TGTGCCAGCAGTTTCGCGGGGGCGAGTGAAAAACTGTTTTTT
CASSFAGASEKLFF
>.|.|TRBV5-1|TRBJ1-5
TGCGCCAGCAGCTACTCCGCGGATCAGCCCCAGCATTTT
CASSYSADQPQHF
>TRBD2|.|TRBV13|TRBJ2-1
TGTGCCAGCAGCTTGGGGACTAGCGGGGCCAGCTCCTACAATGAGCAGTTCTTC
CASSLGTSGASSYNEQFF
>.|.|TRBV7-9|TRBJ2-5
TGTGCCAGCAGCGTGGGCAGGGAAGAGACCCAGTACTTC
CASSVGREETQYF
>.|.|TRBV20-1|TRBJ2-7
TGCAGTGCTAGACAGGGAAACGAGCAGTACTTC
CSARQGNEQYF
>.|few|TRBV5-1|TRBJ2-3
TGCGCCAGCAGCTTGCGAGAGGGGGGGAGCACAGATACGCAGTATTTT
CASSLREGGSTDTQYF
>TRBD1|.|TRBV5-6|TRBJ2-5
TGTGCCAGCAGCTTGTCCTCGGGGACAGGGTGGAGAGAAAGAGAGACCCAGTACTTC
CASSLSSGTGWRERETQYF
>.|.|TRBV5-4|TRBJ2-2
TGTGCCAGCAGCTTGCGGGGCGGGAAGAACACCGGGGAGCTGTTTTTT
CASSLRGGKNTGELFF
>TRBD2|.|TRBV27|TRBJ2-2
TGTGCCAGCAGTATTGGACTAGTGGTCGGGGAGCTGTTTTTT
CASSIGLVVGELFF
>.|few|TRBV10-3|TRBJ1-1
TGTGCCATCAGTGAAAATCCTCAGGGGAAAGCTTTCTTT
CAISENPQGKAFF
>.|.|TRBV2|TRBJ1-2
TGTGCCAGCAGTGGTCAAGGGGTCTATGGCTACACCTTC
CASSGQGVYGYTF
>TRBD2|.|TRBV7-2|TRBJ2-2
TGTGCCAGCGGAGGGATAGCGGGGGGAAACACCGGGGAGCTGTTTTTT
CASGGIAGGNTGELFF
>.|.|TRBV4-1|TRBJ2-2
TGCGCCAGCAGCCACCCCAGGGGGGACACCGGGGAGCTGTTTTTT
CASSHPRGDTGELFF
>TRBD1|once|TRBV11-3|TRBJ1-6
TGTGCCAGCAGCTTCGGACAGGACAATTCACCCCTCCACTTT
CASSFGQDNSPLHF
>.|few|TRBV27|TRBJ1-6
TGTGCCAGCAGTTTGTACGGGATGGGTTCACCCCTCCACTTT
CASSLYGMGSPLHF
>.|.|TRBV9|TRBJ1-1
TGTGCCAGCAACCCGGTCCCGAACACTGAAGCTTTCTTT
CASNPVPNTEAFF
>TRBD2|.|TRBV4-2|TRBJ2-5
TGTGCCAGCAGCCAAGGCGGGGGGGCCGAAGAGACCCAGTACTTC
CASSQGGGAEETQYF
>TRBD2|.|TRBV19|TRBJ2-1
TGTGCCAGTAGTGTCGGGGGGGCGGGGATCAATGAGCAGTTCTTC
CASSVGGAGINEQFF
>.|.|TRBV18|TRBJ1-5
TGTGCCAGCTCACCTTCGGACAGTCATAGCAATCAGCCCCAGCATTTT
CASSPSDSHSNQPQHF
>TRBD1|.|TRBV5-4|TRBJ1-1
TGTGCCAGCAGGGTACAGGGGATGAACACTGAAGCTTTCTTT
CASRVQGMNTEAFF
>TRBD2|.|TRBV2|TRBJ2-1
TGTGCCAGCAAGGTACGAGCGGGGGTAAACAATGAGCAGTTCTTC
CASKVRAGVNNEQFF
>.|.|TRBV27|TRBJ2-5
TGTGCCAGCAGTCAGGGTAGATGGGAGACCCAGTACTTC
CASSQGRWETQYF
>.|.|TRBV19|TRBJ1-1
TGTGCCAGTAGTAGGCAGGCGTACGCTGAAGCTTTCTTT
CASSRQAYAEAFF
>TRBD1|.|TRBV2|TRBJ1-4
TGTGCCAGCAGTAGCAGGGGGGTAGGAGAAAAACTGTTTTTT
CASSSRGVGEKLFF
>TRBD1|.|TRBV5-1|TRBJ1-4
TGCGCCAGCAGCTTGGAGGGTCAGGGGGCCGGAAAACTGTTTTTT
CASSLEGQGAGKLFF
>.|few|TRBV7-9|TRBJ1-4
TGTGCCAGCAGCTCCCAGACAGGCCCTAATGAAAAACTGTTTTTT
CASSSQTGPNEKLFF
>TRBD2|.|TRBV5-4|TRBJ2-7
TGTGCCAGCAGCTTGGAAAGCGGGGTGTCCTACGAGCAGTACTTC
CASSLESGVSYEQYF
>.|.|TRBV4-2|TRBJ1-1
TGTGCCAGCAGCCAAGATGATCAGGAAACTGAAGCTTTCTTT
CASSQDDQETEAFF
>.|.|TRBV10-1|TRBJ1-2
TGCGCCAGCAGTGAGTCTTGGGGGGGCGCGGATAACTATGGCTACACCTTC
CASSESWGGADNYGYTF
>.|.|TRBV6-5|TRBJ2-2
TGTGCCAGCAGCAAATTCCAGGAGAACACCGGGGAGCTGTTTTTT
CASSKFQENTGELFF
>.|medium-sized|TRBV7-9|TRBJ1-2
TGTGCCAGCGCCGGCCCAGGTTATGGCTACACCTTC
CASAGPGYGYTF
>.|once|TRBV19|TRBJ2-7
TGTGCCAGTAGTACGCAGGGGCCCGGAACCTACGAGCAGTACTTC
CASSTQGPGTYEQYF
>TRBD1|.|TRBV6-1|TRBJ2-5
TGTGCCAGCAGTGCTGCGGGACAGGGGCAGGGGGAGACCCAGTACTTC
CASSAAGQGQGETQYF
>.|.|TRBV7-3|TRBJ2-3
TGTGCCAGCAGCTTACAGGGTACAGATACGCAGTATTTT
CASSLQGTDTQYF
>.|.|TRBV4-3|TRBJ2-2
TGCGCCAGCAGCCAAGATCCCTTGCGGAACACCGGGGAGCTGTTTTTT
CASSQDPLRNTGELFF
>TRBD1|once|TRBV7-3|TRBJ2-1
TGTGCCAGCAGCTTAACTCGGGACAGGGCCGAGCAGTTCTTC
CASSLTRDRAEQFF
>TRBD1|.|TRBV6-6|TRBJ1-5
TGTGCCAGCAGTCGGGACAGTATCGACAATCAGCCCCAGCATTTT
CASSRDSIDNQPQHF
>TRBD1|.|TRBV4-2|TRBJ1-1
TGTGCCAGCAGCCAACGGGACAGGGGAAGGGTATCCACTGAAGCTTTCTTT
CASSQRDRGRVSTEAFF
>.|.|TRBV28|TRBJ1-1
TGTGCCAGCAGTTTAGGGGGACTCACTGAAGCTTTCTTT
CASSLGGLTEAFF